What follows describes a single T cell receptor beta chain. Its cognate antigen is unknown. This sample is drawn from a study of cytomegalovirus exposure and HLA in healthy donors. Study-wide results and limits: Most TCR sequences proved rare, with some public TCRs found in many donors. TCR beta chains numbering more than 150 were designated cytomegalovirus-associated.

The donors were members of the validation cohort comprising roughly 130 subjects, separate from the roughly 700-subject first cohort. Unmatched junction bases numbered 6, after V lost 0 bases and J lost 5 bases. The V gene's germline CDR1 is MNHEY and CDR2 SVGAGI. This CDR3 contains 16 residues. The repertoire was sequenced with immunoSEQ multiplex PCR; TCRdb's copy has only in-frame clones and lacks some. Of more than 110,000 clones in the sample, 70% to 90% were seen once. Sequences were obtained from PBMCs. The clonotype originates from a man aged 18 to 29 in good health and CMV-seronegative. The chain joins TRBV6-5 to TRBJ2-2, with 7 bases matching TRBD1. CDR3 coding DNA: TGTGCCAGCAGTTACTCGAGCGACAGGGTGACCGGGGAGCTGTTTTTT. Translated, it gives CASSYSSDRVTGELFF.